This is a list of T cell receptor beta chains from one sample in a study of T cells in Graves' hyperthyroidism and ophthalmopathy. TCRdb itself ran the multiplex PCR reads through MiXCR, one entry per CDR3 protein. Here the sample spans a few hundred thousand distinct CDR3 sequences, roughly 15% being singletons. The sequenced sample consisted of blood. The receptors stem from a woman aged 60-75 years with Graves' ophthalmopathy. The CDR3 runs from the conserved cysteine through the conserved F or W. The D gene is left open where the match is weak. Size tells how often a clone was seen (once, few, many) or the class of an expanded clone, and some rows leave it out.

CDR3 DNA: TGTGCCAGCAGTTCAATACGCGGGTGGGCCTACGAGCAGTACTTC
CDR3 protein: CASSSIRGWAYEQYF
D gene: -
J gene: TRBJ2-7
clone size: many
V gene: TRBV28

CDR3 DNA: TGCAGTGCCCGAGGGGGGACAGGGCCCCCAACTAATGAAAAACTGTTTTTT
CDR3 protein: CSARGGTGPPTNEKLFF
D gene: TRBD1
J gene: TRBJ1-4
clone size: many
V gene: TRBV20-1

CDR3 DNA: TGTGCCAGCAGGGCCAGGGATTTGCAAGGCTACACCTTC
CDR3 protein: CASRARDLQGYTF
D gene: -
J gene: TRBJ1-2
clone size: few
V gene: TRBV7-2

CDR3 DNA: TGTGCCAGCTCACCGGGACAGGGTGGATCGGAGACCCAGTACTTC
CDR3 protein: CASSPGQGGSETQYF
D gene: TRBD1
J gene: TRBJ2-5
clone size: many
V gene: TRBV18

CDR3 DNA: TGTGCCAGCAGTCCTGGGACTAGCGGGAGGGCGGGCACCGGGGAGCTGTTTTTT
CDR3 protein: CASSPGTSGRAGTGELFF
D gene: TRBD2
J gene: TRBJ2-2
clone size: few
V gene: TRBV27

CDR3 DNA: TGTGCCAGCAGTTTGAGGGCCACGGGCTACGAGCAGTACTTC
CDR3 protein: CASSLRATGYEQYF
D gene: -
J gene: TRBJ2-7
clone size: many
V gene: TRBV27

CDR3 DNA: TGCAGTGCTAGGGAAACGGGACTAAAGCAGTATTTT
CDR3 protein: CSARETGLKQYF
D gene: TRBD2
J gene: TRBJ2-3
clone size: many
V gene: TRBV20-1

CDR3 DNA: TGTGCCAGCAGTTTAGCACTAGCGGGAGGGGCCAAAAACATTCAGTACTTC
CDR3 protein: CASSLALAGGAKNIQYF
D gene: TRBD2
J gene: TRBJ2-4
clone size: many
V gene: TRBV12-3/TRBV12-4

CDR3 DNA: TGTGCCAGCATGTTTCAACCGGGACGGATCTACTCTGGGGCCAACGTCCCGACTTTC
CDR3 protein: CASMFQPGRIYSGANVPTF
D gene: -
J gene: TRBJ2-6
clone size: once
V gene: TRBV28

CDR3 DNA: TGTGCCACCAGCAGAGATCATGGGGAGACCCAGTACTTC
CDR3 protein: CATSRDHGETQYF
D gene: -
J gene: TRBJ2-5
clone size: many
V gene: TRBV15

CDR3 DNA: TGTGCCAGCAGTTACTCCGCCGGGACAGGGGATAATGAAGCTTTCTTT
CDR3 protein: CASSYSAGTGDNEAFF
D gene: TRBD1
J gene: TRBJ1-1
clone size: many
V gene: TRBV6-5

CDR3 DNA: TGTGCCAGCAGTTCTCCGGCGGGCTCTTCCTACGAGCAGTACTTC
CDR3 protein: CASSSPAGSSYEQYF
D gene: -
J gene: TRBJ2-7
clone size: few
V gene: TRBV6-1

CDR3 DNA: TGCGCCAGCAGCTTAGGACAGGGAAGTAACGAGCAGTACTTC
CDR3 protein: CASSLGQGSNEQYF
D gene: TRBD1
J gene: TRBJ2-7
clone size: few
V gene: TRBV5-1

CDR3 DNA: TGCAGTGCTAGTGGGGGGATGGGGGAGACCCAGTACTTC
CDR3 protein: CSASGGMGETQYF
D gene: -
J gene: TRBJ2-5
clone size: many
V gene: TRBV20-1

CDR3 DNA: TGTGCCAGCAGCTTCCCGAGCACAGATACGCAGTATTTT
CDR3 protein: CASSFPSTDTQYF
D gene: -
J gene: TRBJ2-3
clone size: many
V gene: TRBV7-2

CDR3 DNA: TGTGCCAGCAGTGTCAAGATTGGGACGCAGTATTTT
CDR3 protein: CASSVKIGTQYF
D gene: -
J gene: TRBJ2-3
clone size: many
V gene: TRBV2

CDR3 DNA: TGTGCCAGCAGTTCCCTACAGGGGACTGAAGCTTTCTTT
CDR3 protein: CASSSLQGTEAFF
D gene: TRBD1
J gene: TRBJ1-1
clone size: -
V gene: TRBV27

CDR3 DNA: TGTGCCAGCAGCACCCTGACTAGCGGGAGGTTCAGCTCCTACAATGAGCAGTTCTTC
CDR3 protein: CASSTLTSGRFSSYNEQFF
D gene: TRBD2
J gene: TRBJ2-1
clone size: many
V gene: TRBV6-1

CDR3 DNA: TGCGCCAGCAGCTTGGCCGGCCGATCGCGGGAGGGGTACGAGCAGTACTTC
CDR3 protein: CASSLAGRSREGYEQYF
D gene: TRBD2
J gene: TRBJ2-7
clone size: many
V gene: TRBV5-1

CDR3 DNA: TGTGCCAGCAGTGCACTCCCCCGGGACATTAGCAATCAGCCCCAGCATTTT
CDR3 protein: CASSALPRDISNQPQHF
D gene: -
J gene: TRBJ1-5
clone size: -
V gene: TRBV2

CDR3 DNA: TGCGCCAGCAGCCTCACTGCAGGGACCAAAAACATTCAGTACTTC
CDR3 protein: CASSLTAGTKNIQYF
D gene: -
J gene: TRBJ2-4
clone size: -
V gene: TRBV5-1

CDR3 DNA: TGTGCCAGCAGTCCGGGGGGGGCCTACGAGCAGTACTTC
CDR3 protein: CASSPGGAYEQYF
D gene: TRBD2
J gene: TRBJ2-7
clone size: many
V gene: TRBV28

CDR3 DNA: TGTGCCAGCAGTAGGGGGATGCTGGCTGAAGCTTTCTTT
CDR3 protein: CASSRGMLAEAFF
D gene: -
J gene: TRBJ1-1
clone size: -
V gene: TRBV6-2/TRBV6-3

CDR3 DNA: TGTGCCAGCTCACCAAGAGTAGGAGATACGCAGTATTTT
CDR3 protein: CASSPRVGDTQYF
D gene: -
J gene: TRBJ2-3
clone size: many
V gene: TRBV18

CDR3 DNA: TGTGCCAGCAGTTACGGCGGGGGGGTAGAGACCCAGTACTTC
CDR3 protein: CASSYGGGVETQYF
D gene: TRBD2
J gene: TRBJ2-5
clone size: many
V gene: TRBV6-1

CDR3 DNA: TGTGCCAGCAGCCCACAGCGGGAGAGGCAGTTCTTC
CDR3 protein: CASSPQRERQFF
D gene: TRBD2
J gene: TRBJ2-1
clone size: many
V gene: TRBV11-2

CDR3 DNA: TGTGCCAGCAGCCAGGAGTGGGGTCACGAGCAGTACTTC
CDR3 protein: CASSQEWGHEQYF
D gene: -
J gene: TRBJ2-7
clone size: -
V gene: TRBV5-4

CDR3 DNA: TGCAGTGCAGGGACTAGCAGTTACGAGCAGTACTTC
CDR3 protein: CSAGTSSYEQYF
D gene: TRBD2
J gene: TRBJ2-7
clone size: -
V gene: TRBV20-1

CDR3 DNA: TGTGCCAGCAACCCCGGGACTAGCGGGAGGCCCTACAATGAGCAGTTCTTC
CDR3 protein: CASNPGTSGRPYNEQFF
D gene: TRBD2
J gene: TRBJ2-1
clone size: -
V gene: TRBV27

CDR3 DNA: TGTGCCAGCAGTCAGCAGCCTAGCGGGAAATACAATGAGCAGTTCTTC
CDR3 protein: CASSQQPSGKYNEQFF
D gene: TRBD2
J gene: TRBJ2-1
clone size: few
V gene: TRBV6-4

CDR3 DNA: TGTGCCAGCAGCTTGGTGGGCAGGGGGCGCGGCCAAGAGACCCAGTACTTC
CDR3 protein: CASSLVGRGRGQETQYF
D gene: TRBD1
J gene: TRBJ2-5
clone size: many
V gene: TRBV5-8

CDR3 DNA: TGCGCCAGCAGCCAAGATCCCTCGGGGATCCCTAGCACAGATACGCAGTATTTT
CDR3 protein: CASSQDPSGIPSTDTQYF
D gene: -
J gene: TRBJ2-3
clone size: few
V gene: TRBV4-1

CDR3 DNA: TGTGTAACTGCGTTTCTAGCGGGCGGCACAGATACGCAGTATTTT
CDR3 protein: CVTAFLAGGTDTQYF
D gene: TRBD2
J gene: TRBJ2-3
clone size: many
V gene: TRBV27

CDR3 DNA: TGTGCCAGCAGCTTAGGGGCCGGACACTACGAGCAGTACTTC
CDR3 protein: CASSLGAGHYEQYF
D gene: -
J gene: TRBJ2-7
clone size: many
V gene: TRBV11-2

CDR3 DNA: TGCAGTGCTAGAGATGTGACTTCGGCCAATGAGCAGTTCTTC
CDR3 protein: CSARDVTSANEQFF
D gene: -
J gene: TRBJ2-1
clone size: many
V gene: TRBV20-1

CDR3 DNA: TGCGCCAGCAGCCCCGGGGGCATGAACACTGAAGCTTTCTTT
CDR3 protein: CASSPGGMNTEAFF
D gene: -
J gene: TRBJ1-1
clone size: -
V gene: TRBV5-1

CDR3 DNA: TGCAGTGCCCAGAGAGCTGTGACAGGGCGCAACTATGGCTACACCTTC
CDR3 protein: CSAQRAVTGRNYGYTF
D gene: TRBD1
J gene: TRBJ1-2
clone size: many
V gene: TRBV20-1

CDR3 DNA: TGTGCCAGCTCACCAGAGGGGCCCTTTCCCGGGAGGATATACGAGCAGTACTTC
CDR3 protein: CASSPEGPFPGRIYEQYF
D gene: TRBD2
J gene: TRBJ2-7
clone size: -
V gene: TRBV7-2

CDR3 DNA: TGTGCCAGTAGTCCGATGGGGGAGAACACTGAAGCTTTCTTT
CDR3 protein: CASSPMGENTEAFF
D gene: -
J gene: TRBJ1-1
clone size: -
V gene: TRBV19

CDR3 DNA: TGCAGCCCCCGGGGGGGCTGGGGCGGGAGGGTTGAGCAGTTCTTC
CDR3 protein: CSPRGGWGGRVEQFF
D gene: TRBD2
J gene: TRBJ2-1
clone size: once
V gene: TRBV29-1

CDR3 DNA: TGTGCCAGCAGCCAAGAACGAGCAGAGAGCACAGATACGCAGTATTTT
CDR3 protein: CASSQERAESTDTQYF
D gene: -
J gene: TRBJ2-3
clone size: many
V gene: TRBV4-2

CDR3 DNA: TGTGCCAGCAGTCTAAGGGCGTACTATGGCTACACCTTC
CDR3 protein: CASSLRAYYGYTF
D gene: -
J gene: TRBJ1-2
clone size: many
V gene: TRBV12-3/TRBV12-4

CDR3 DNA: TGTGCCAGCAGCTTAAATTCAGGACCGACGAACACTGAAGCTTTCTTT
CDR3 protein: CASSLNSGPTNTEAFF
D gene: -
J gene: TRBJ1-1
clone size: many
V gene: TRBV13

CDR3 DNA: TGCAGCGTCGCTAGGCCCCAGGGGCAGTTCTTC
CDR3 protein: CSVARPQGQFF
D gene: -
J gene: TRBJ2-1
clone size: -
V gene: TRBV29-1

CDR3 DNA: TGTGCCAGCAGTTCGGCGAGCGGGAGTATCACCGGGGAGCTGTTTTTT
CDR3 protein: CASSSASGSITGELFF
D gene: TRBD2
J gene: TRBJ2-2
clone size: many
V gene: TRBV27

CDR3 DNA: TGCAGTGCTAGCATATCTGGGCAAGAGACCCAGTACTTC
CDR3 protein: CSASISGQETQYF
D gene: -
J gene: TRBJ2-5
clone size: many
V gene: TRBV20-1

CDR3 DNA: TGTGCCAGCAGCTTGGACAAGGACCTCCCGGTGGGCTACACCTTC
CDR3 protein: CASSLDKDLPVGYTF
D gene: -
J gene: TRBJ1-2
clone size: few
V gene: TRBV5-4

CDR3 DNA: TGTGCCAGCAGCTTAGATCGCGGGGACGGGCAGTTCTTC
CDR3 protein: CASSLDRGDGQFF
D gene: -
J gene: TRBJ2-1
clone size: many
V gene: TRBV11-2

CDR3 DNA: TGTGCCAGCAGTTTACCCGTTAACAATGAGCAGTTCTTC
CDR3 protein: CASSLPVNNEQFF
D gene: -
J gene: TRBJ2-1
clone size: many
V gene: TRBV28

CDR3 DNA: TGCAGTGCTAGTATAGTTAGCGGCACAGATACGCAGTATTTT
CDR3 protein: CSASIVSGTDTQYF
D gene: -
J gene: TRBJ2-3
clone size: many
V gene: TRBV20-1